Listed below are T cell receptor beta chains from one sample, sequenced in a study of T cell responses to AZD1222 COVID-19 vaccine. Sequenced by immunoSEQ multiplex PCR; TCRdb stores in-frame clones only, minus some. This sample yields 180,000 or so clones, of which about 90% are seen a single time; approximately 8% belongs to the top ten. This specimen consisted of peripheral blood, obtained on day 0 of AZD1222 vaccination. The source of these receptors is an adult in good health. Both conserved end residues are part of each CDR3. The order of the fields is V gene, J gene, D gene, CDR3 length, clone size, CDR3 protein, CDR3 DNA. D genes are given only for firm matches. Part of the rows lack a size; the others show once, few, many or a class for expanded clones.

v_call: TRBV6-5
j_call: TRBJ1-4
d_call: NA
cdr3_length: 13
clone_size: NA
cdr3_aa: CASSYSRSEKLFF
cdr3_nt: TGTGCCAGCAGTTACTCAAGGAGTGAAAAACTGTTTTTT

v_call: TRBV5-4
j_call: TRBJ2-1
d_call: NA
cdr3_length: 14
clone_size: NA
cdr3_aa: CASSLQRAYNEQFF
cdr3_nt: TGTGCCAGCAGCCTCCAGCGGGCTTACAATGAGCAGTTCTTC

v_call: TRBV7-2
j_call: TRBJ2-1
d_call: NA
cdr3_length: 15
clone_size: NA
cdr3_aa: CASSLVRGAYNEQFF
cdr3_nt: TGTGCCAGCAGCTTAGTGAGGGGGGCCTACAATGAGCAGTTCTTC

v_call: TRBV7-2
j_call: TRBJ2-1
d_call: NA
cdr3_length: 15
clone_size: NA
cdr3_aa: CASSSLVGQYNEQFF
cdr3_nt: TGTGCCAGCAGCTCGCTGGTCGGGCAGTACAATGAGCAGTTCTTC

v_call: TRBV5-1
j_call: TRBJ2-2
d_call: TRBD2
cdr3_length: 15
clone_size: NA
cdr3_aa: CASSLTSGRTGELFF
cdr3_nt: TGCGCCAGCAGCTTGACTAGCGGGCGCACCGGGGAGCTGTTTTTT

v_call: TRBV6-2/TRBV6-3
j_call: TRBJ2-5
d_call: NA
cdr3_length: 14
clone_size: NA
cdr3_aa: CASSPGGAQETQYF
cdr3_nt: TGTGCCAGCAGCCCGGGTGGGGCGCAAGAGACCCAGTACTTC

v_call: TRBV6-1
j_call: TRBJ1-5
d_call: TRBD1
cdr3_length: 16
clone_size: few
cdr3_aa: CASSEREGAGNQPQHF
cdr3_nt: TGTGCCAGCAGTGAAAGGGAGGGGGCGGGCAATCAGCCCCAGCATTTT

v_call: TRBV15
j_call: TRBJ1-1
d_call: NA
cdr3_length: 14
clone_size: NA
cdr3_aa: CATSRKKGNTEAFF
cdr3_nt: TGTGCCACCAGCAGGAAGAAAGGGAACACTGAAGCTTTCTTT

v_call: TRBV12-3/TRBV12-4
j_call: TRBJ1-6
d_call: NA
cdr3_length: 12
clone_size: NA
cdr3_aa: CASSPYASPLHF
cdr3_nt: TGTGCCAGCAGTCCTTATGCTTCACCCCTCCACTTT

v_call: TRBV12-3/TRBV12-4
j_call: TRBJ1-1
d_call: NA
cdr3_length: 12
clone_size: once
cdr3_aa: CASSLNGREAFF
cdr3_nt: TGTGCCAGCAGTTTAAATGGGCGTGAGGCTTTCTTT

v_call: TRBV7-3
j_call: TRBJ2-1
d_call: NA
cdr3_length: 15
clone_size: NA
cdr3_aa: CASSPRPSTYNEQFF
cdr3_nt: TGTGCCAGCAGCCCTAGGCCTTCAACATACAATGAGCAGTTCTTC

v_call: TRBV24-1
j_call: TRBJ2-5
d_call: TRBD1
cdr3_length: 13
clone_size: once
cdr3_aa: CATSDQGVETQYF
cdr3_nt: TGTGCCACCAGTGATCAGGGGGTAGAGACCCAGTACTTC

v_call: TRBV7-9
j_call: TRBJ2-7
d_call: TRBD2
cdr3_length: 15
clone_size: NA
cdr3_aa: CAIPTSRGESYEQYF
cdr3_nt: TGTGCCATCCCCACGTCCCGGGGGGAATCCTACGAGCAGTACTTC

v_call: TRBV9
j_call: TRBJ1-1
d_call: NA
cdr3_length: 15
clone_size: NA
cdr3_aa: CASSPREAPGTEAFF
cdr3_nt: TGTGCCAGCAGCCCCAGAGAGGCCCCGGGGACTGAAGCTTTCTTT